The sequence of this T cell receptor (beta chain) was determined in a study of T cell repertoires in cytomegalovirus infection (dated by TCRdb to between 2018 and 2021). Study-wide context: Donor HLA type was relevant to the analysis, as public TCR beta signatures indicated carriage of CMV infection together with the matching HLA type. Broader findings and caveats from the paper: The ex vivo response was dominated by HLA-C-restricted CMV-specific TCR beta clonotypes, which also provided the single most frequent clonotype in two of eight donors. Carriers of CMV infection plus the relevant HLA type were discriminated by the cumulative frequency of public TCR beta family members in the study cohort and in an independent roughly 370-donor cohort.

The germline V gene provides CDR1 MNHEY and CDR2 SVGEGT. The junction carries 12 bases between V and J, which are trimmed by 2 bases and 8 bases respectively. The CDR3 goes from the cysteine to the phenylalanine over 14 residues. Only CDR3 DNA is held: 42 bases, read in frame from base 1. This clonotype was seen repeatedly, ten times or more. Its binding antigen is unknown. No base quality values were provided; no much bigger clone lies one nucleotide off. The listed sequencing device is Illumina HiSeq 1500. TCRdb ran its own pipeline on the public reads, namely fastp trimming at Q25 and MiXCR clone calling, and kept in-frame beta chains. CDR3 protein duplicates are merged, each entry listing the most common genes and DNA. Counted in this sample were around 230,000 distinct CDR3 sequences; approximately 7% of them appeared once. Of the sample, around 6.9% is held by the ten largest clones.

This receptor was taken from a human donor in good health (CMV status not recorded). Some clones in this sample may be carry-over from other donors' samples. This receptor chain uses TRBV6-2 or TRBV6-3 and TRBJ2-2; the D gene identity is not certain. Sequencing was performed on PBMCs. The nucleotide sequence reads TGTGCCAGCAGTTACCGGGTCAGGCCGGGGGAGCTGTTTTTT. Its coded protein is CASSYRVRPGELFF.